This T cell receptor beta chain came from a study of OX40 agonist ivuxolimab in advanced cancers. Describing the broader study: Ivuxolimab was a fully human IgG2 agonistic monoclonal antibody targeting the costimulatory receptor OX40 (CD134). Intravenous ivuxolimab was administered to patients every 2 weeks at six dose levels: 0.01, 0.1, 0.3, 1.5, 3 and 10 mg/kg. Among the roughly 50 dose-escalation patients, 19 had hepatocellular carcinoma, about 15 melanoma, 9 renal cell carcinoma and 9 head and neck cancer. The dose-escalation cohort was around 83% male with a mean age of about 54 years, ranging from about 20 to 85. Patients were allowed to have had prior anti-PD-1, anti-PD-L1 or anti-CTLA-4 therapy, and around two fifths of the dose-escalation patients had been treated with checkpoint inhibitors. Partial responses occurred in three dose-escalation patients, of whom one had hepatocellular carcinoma and two had cutaneous melanoma. Peripheral TCRbeta sequencing aimed to test whether ivuxolimab altered TCR sequence diversity and caused clonal T-cell expansion. The monotherapy dose-escalation portion (N = 52 patients) of the phase I ivuxolimab trial is reported in the paper.

The trial excluded patients who had a history of autoimmune disease or were on systemic immunosuppression. In every dose cohort, peripheral blood was drawn for TCR sequencing at baseline, cycle 4 day 1, and cycle 7 day 1. Samples came from an open-label, multicenter, first-in-human phase I dose-escalation trial of ivuxolimab. Adults with locally advanced or metastatic melanoma, renal cell, hepatocellular, or head and neck squamous cell carcinoma were enrolled in the trial. Before TCR sequencing, CD4+ and CD8+ T cells were separately sorted from peripheral blood. As for this clone: Its antigen remains unidentified. Qualities for individual bases were not recorded, and no much larger clone is one base off.

To sequence the TCRbeta CDR3 region, genomic DNA was isolated from the sorted cells. The immunoSEQ Assay was used to sequence the TCRbeta CDR3 regions. Drawn from immuneACCESS, this table holds only the in-frame rearrangements with V and J called that TCRdb kept. Clones are partly lost; checked studies trace under half to an unresolved V gene and leave the rest unexplained. The sample has 40,000 to 50,000 clones on record, approximately 80% of them singletons. The ten largest clones capture around 2.7% of the sample. The CDR3 runs 16 amino acids, cysteine and phenylalanine included. Of the read, only the CDR3 DNA is kept; its 48 bases are in frame from base 1. The germline V gene (reference sequence) specifies LNHNV as CDR1 and YYDKDF as CDR2. V is pared back by 1 base and J by 2 bases, with 14 bases lying between the germline termini. What the work shows at the level of the full study, not this receptor alone: Low levels of normalized T-cell clonal expansion were also shown by some nonresponding patients. After ivuxolimab, expanded clones were on average more numerous among CD8+ T cells than among CD4+ T cells. The antigen specificity of the clonally expanded peripheral T cells was not determined. Partial responders in the 0.1-3.0 mg/kg groups had among the lowest normalized peripheral clonal expansion, especially among CD8+ T cells. At doses of 0.1 to 3.0 mg/kg, clonal expansion of both CD4+ and CD8+ blood T cells was observed from baseline to week 6.

Source: CD4+ or CD8+ T cells sorted from blood, taken in a trial of the OX40 agonist ivuxolimab. The receptor was isolated from an adult with an advanced solid tumor such as melanoma, head and neck, liver or kidney cancer. The chain links TRBV15 with TRBJ1-1; the best D guess is TRBD1, with 6 bases matching. The CDR3 amino acid sequence is: CATSRGVGGPNTEAFF. The DNA reads as follows: TGTGCCACCAGCAGAGGGGTAGGGGGGCCTAACACTGAAGCTTTCTTT.